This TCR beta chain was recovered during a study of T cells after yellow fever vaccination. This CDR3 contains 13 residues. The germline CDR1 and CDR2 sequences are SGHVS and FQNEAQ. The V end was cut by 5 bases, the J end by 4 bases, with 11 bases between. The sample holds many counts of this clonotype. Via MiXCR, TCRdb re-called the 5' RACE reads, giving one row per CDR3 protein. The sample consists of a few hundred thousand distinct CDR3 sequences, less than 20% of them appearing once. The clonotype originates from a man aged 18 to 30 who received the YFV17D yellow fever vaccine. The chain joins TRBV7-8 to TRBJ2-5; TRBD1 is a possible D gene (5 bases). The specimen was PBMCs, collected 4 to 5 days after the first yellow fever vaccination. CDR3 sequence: CASSRDRLETQYF. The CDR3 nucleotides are TGTGCCAGCAGCCGCGACAGACTAGAGACCCAGTACTTC.